These 6 T cell receptor beta chains originate from one sample sequenced in a study of PD-1 blockade in classical Hodgkin lymphoma. TCRdb's copy holds only in-frame clones and misses some; the assay was immunoSEQ multiplex PCR. The sample holds nearly 60,000 clones; less than 95% are singletons and the top ten take about 10%. Every one of the patients relapsed after autologous stem cell transplantation (brentuximab vedotin exposure was variable). The sample consisted of peripheral blood mononuclear cells (PBMCs), taken before the second cycle of nivolumab. These receptors were collected from a human donor with classical Hodgkin lymphoma.

The rearrangement uses TRBV2 and TRBJ2-7; TRBD2 aligns across 9 bases. V was clipped by 5 bases and J by 4 bases; unmatched bases: 9. The CDR3 length is 15 residues. The germline V gene encodes CDR1 SNHLY and CDR2 FYNNEI. The CDR3 bases are TGTGCCAGCAGTAGGATTAGCGGGAGTGTGTACGAGCAGTACTTC. Amino acid sequence: CASSRISGSVYEQYF.

The chain links TRBV9 to TRBJ1-2, with D possibly TRBD1 on 6 matching bases. Germline-derived CDR1 and CDR2 are SGDLS and YYNGEE. The CDR3 has 15 amino acids. V lost 4 bases, J lost 1 base, and 14 bases lay in between. DNA of the CDR3: TGTGCCAGCAGCCCTCAGTGGGGGCTTAACTATGGCTACACCTTC. It is translated as CASSPQWGLNYGYTF.

This chain uses TRBV28 with TRBJ1-5; D is uncertain. V was trimmed by 5 bases and J by 7 bases, leaving 12 bases between them. CDR1 and CDR2 (germline): MDHEN, SYDVKM. The CDR3 runs 13 residues. In DNA, the CDR3 is TGTGCCAGCAGTAGTGTCTTAGGGCAGCCCCAGCATTTT. It yields the protein CASSSVLGQPQHF.

The V and J genes are TRBV7-9 and TRBJ2-6; tentative D call: TRBD1 (6 bases). The CDR3 length is 19 residues. V was trimmed by 4 bases and J by 0 bases, leaving 19 bases between them. The germline CDR1 and CDR2 sequences are SEHNR and FQNEAQ (reference sequence). The CDR3 protein is CASSSSDSPYPSGANVLTF. As DNA, the CDR3 is TGTGCCAGCAGCTCCTCGGACAGTCCGTACCCCTCTGGGGCCAACGTCCTGACTTTC. The full variable domain, completed using reference TRBV7-9 and TRBJ2-6, is DTGVSQNPRHKITKRGQNVTFRCDPISEHNRLYWYRQTLGQGPEFLTYFQNEAQLEKSRLLSDRFSAERPKGSFSTLEIQRTEQGDSAMYLCASSSSDSPYPSGANVLTFGAGSRLTVL.

The V and J genes are TRBV29-1 and TRBJ2-7, with D possibly TRBD2 on 5 matching bases. The V end was cut by 2 bases, the J end by 6 bases, with 20 bases between. Germline CDR1 and CDR2: SQVTM and ANQGSEA. The CDR3 consists of 15 residues. CDR3 loop: CSVEWRSAPPGEQYF. The CDR3 DNA is TGCAGCGTTGAATGGCGTAGCGCCCCTCCGGGCGAGCAGTACTTC.

This rearrangement joins TRBV19 to TRBJ1-5; 7 bases are a match to TRBD1. Germline CDR1 reads LNHDA; CDR2 reads SQIVND (reference sequence). CDR3 size: 16 residues. The V and J ends lost 2 bases and 3 bases, in that order; junction bases with no gene match: 7. CDR3 nucleotides: TGTGCCAGTAGTATAAGGGGGACAGCCTACAATCAGCCCCAGCATTTT. This translates into CASSIRGTAYNQPQHF.